These T cell receptor beta chains were read from a single sample in a study of response to subunit inactivated influenza vaccine. Each CDR3 protein is one row after TCRdb ran MiXCR on the RT-PCR reads. The profile shows approximately 570,000 distinct CDR3 sequences, about 8% of them singletons. The sample in question was PBMCs from blood, obtained roughly 24 months after vaccination. The receptors shown here come from a man between 50 and 75 years old who received an inactivated influenza vaccine. The CDR3 runs from the conserved cysteine through the conserved F or W. D genes are given only for firm matches. A row's size may be missing; if present it is once, few, many or a size class.

j_gene	abundance	d_gene	v_gene	CDR3aa	CDR3nt
TRBJ2-5	-	TRBD1	TRBV20-1	CSARGGQGAETQYF	TGCAGTGCTAGAGGTGGGCAGGGGGCAGAGACCCAGTACTTC
TRBJ2-7	many	-	TRBV5-1	CASSDQAGSYEQYF	TGCGCCAGCAGCGACCAGGCGGGCTCCTACGAGCAGTACTTC
TRBJ2-3	-	TRBD1	TRBV7-9	CASSFSDRVKDTQYF	TGTGCCAGCAGCTTCTCGGACAGGGTAAAAGATACGCAGTATTTT
TRBJ1-2	-	-	TRBV25-1	CASSENRLGGYTF	TGTGCCAGCAGTGAAAATAGACTGGGGGGCTACACCTTC
TRBJ1-1	few	TRBD1	TRBV4-1	CASSHLQGETEAFF	TGCGCCAGCAGCCACCTACAGGGGGAGACTGAAGCTTTCTTT
TRBJ2-7	few	TRBD2	TRBV20-1	CSADNMGGDYEQYF	TGCAGTGCGGACAACATGGGAGGGGACTACGAGCAGTACTTC
TRBJ2-3	many	TRBD2	TRBV24-1	CATSDATRTSPDTQYF	TGTGCCACCAGTGATGCCACCCGGACTAGCCCCGATACGCAGTATTTT
TRBJ2-7	few	TRBD2	TRBV11-2	CASSSYGGGGSYEQYF	TGTGCCAGCAGCTCCTATGGCGGGGGAGGGTCCTACGAGCAGTACTTC
TRBJ1-1	many	-	TRBV20-1	CSATSGAGNTEAFF	TGCAGTGCTACCTCAGGAGCGGGGAACACTGAAGCTTTCTTT
TRBJ2-3	-	-	TRBV12-3/TRBV12-4	CASSLPGASDTQYF	TGTGCCAGCAGTTTGCCGGGTGCGTCAGATACGCAGTATTTT
TRBJ2-3	many	-	TRBV29-1	CSGSDSLYNNVDTDTQYF	TGCAGCGGGTCGGACAGCCTTTATAATAACGTAGACACAGATACGCAGTATTTT
TRBJ2-1	few	TRBD2	TRBV7-8	CASSPRLAGDHNEQFF	TGTGCCAGCAGCCCGAGACTAGCGGGAGACCACAATGAGCAGTTCTTC
TRBJ2-3	-	TRBD1	TRBV20-1	CSARLTGSLGTVTDTQYF	TGCAGTGCTAGACTTACCGGCTCACTCGGGACAGTCACAGATACGCAGTATTTT
TRBJ2-2	-	-	TRBV25-1	CASKGHQWDTGELFF	TGTGCCAGCAAGGGACATCAATGGGACACCGGGGAGCTGTTTTTT
TRBJ1-1	few	-	TRBV6-6	CASSYLQVTEAFF	TGTGCCAGCAGTTACTTGCAGGTTACTGAAGCTTTCTTT
TRBJ2-5	many	-	TRBV4-2	CASSQDLIMGETQYF	TGTGCCAGCAGCCAAGATTTGATCATGGGGGAGACCCAGTACTTC
TRBJ2-7	many	TRBD1	TRBV5-6	CASSFTGARPYEQYF	TGTGCCAGCAGCTTTACAGGGGCAAGGCCCTACGAGCAGTACTTC
TRBJ2-7	many	-	TRBV5-1	CASSSTSTPSEQYF	TGCGCCAGCAGCTCAACTTCTACCCCGTCCGAGCAGTACTTC
TRBJ1-1	-	-	TRBV29-1	CSVDKATNTEAFF	TGCAGCGTTGATAAAGCCACAAACACTGAAGCTTTCTTT
TRBJ2-3	-	TRBD1	TRBV5-1	CASVRDSYTDTQYF	TGCGCCAGCGTCCGGGACAGCTACACAGATACGCAGTATTTT
TRBJ1-1	-	-	TRBV11-2	CASSLVFGANTEAFF	TGTGCCAGCAGCCTAGTGTTCGGGGCGAACACTGAAGCTTTCTTT
TRBJ1-3	many	TRBD1	TRBV18	CASSPSTGPGNTIYF	TGTGCCAGCTCACCCTCGACAGGGCCTGGAAACACCATATATTTT
TRBJ2-7	-	TRBD2	TRBV4-3	CASSQEGGDPFYEQYF	TGCGCCAGCAGCCAAGAGGGAGGGGATCCCTTCTACGAGCAGTACTTC
TRBJ2-5	-	-	TRBV5-1	CASSPQALEVETQYF	TGCGCCAGCAGCCCACAGGCCCTGGAAGTCGAGACCCAGTACTTC
TRBJ1-5	many	-	TRBV7-9	CASSASGQPQHF	TGTGCCAGCAGTGCTTCGGGACAGCCCCAGCATTTT
TRBJ2-7	-	-	TRBV29-1	CSVDVDLTGREQYF	TGCAGCGTTGATGTCGATCTGACAGGCCGCGAGCAGTACTTC
TRBJ1-4	few	-	TRBV29-1	CSATASNEKLFF	TGCAGCGCGACGGCCTCCAATGAAAAACTGTTTTTT
TRBJ1-2	-	-	TRBV27	CASSDSPYGYTF	TGTGCCAGCAGTGACAGCCCCTATGGCTACACCTTC
TRBJ1-4	-	-	TRBV7-8	CASSLEPGAGEKLFF	TGTGCCAGCAGCTTAGAGCCGGGGGCGGGTGAAAAACTGTTTTTT
TRBJ2-7	many	-	TRBV12-3/TRBV12-4	CASSFQEGTMEQYF	TGTGCCAGCAGTTTTCAGGAGGGAACTATGGAGCAGTACTTC
TRBJ2-3	many	-	TRBV5-1	CASSLALGSTDTQYF	TGCGCCAGCAGCTTGGCCCTTGGGAGCACAGATACGCAGTATTTT
TRBJ2-7	few	TRBD2	TRBV6-2/TRBV6-3	CASSYSKGTSYEQYF	TGTGCCAGCAGTTACAGCAAGGGGACTAGCTACGAGCAGTACTTC
TRBJ2-1	-	TRBD2	TRBV29-1	CSTGLAGYNEQFF	TGCAGCACGGGACTAGCGGGCTACAATGAGCAGTTCTTC
TRBJ1-6	few	-	TRBV20-1	CSARGTGGQPYF	TGCAGTGCTAGAGGAACGGGGGGTCAACCCTACTTT
TRBJ1-4	many	TRBD1	TRBV6-1	CASSTGGGFGKLFF	TGTGCCAGCAGTACAGGGGGGGGATTTGGAAAACTGTTTTTT
TRBJ2-1	-	TRBD1	TRBV27	CASSPTGDHKFF	TGTGCCAGCAGTCCCACAGGGGACCATAAGTTCTTC
TRBJ2-7	few	TRBD2	TRBV15	CATSGGGYEQYF	TGTGCCACCAGCGGGGGGGGGTACGAGCAGTACTTC
TRBJ2-3	-	-	TRBV6-6	CAGGRERDTQYF	TGTGCGGGGGGGCGGGAGCGAGATACGCAGTATTTT
TRBJ2-7	many	-	TRBV18	CASSPDATYEQYF	TGTGCCAGCTCACCAGACGCTACCTACGAGCAGTACTTC
TRBJ2-5	few	TRBD2	TRBV27	CASSGLAGVETQYF	TGTGCCAGTTCTGGGCTAGCGGGGGTTGAGACCCAGTACTTC
TRBJ1-6	few	TRBD1	TRBV20-1	CSARQGAGNSPLHF	TGCAGTGCTAGACAGGGGGCCGGCAATTCACCCCTCCACTTT
TRBJ2-7	-	TRBD1	TRBV5-1	CASSLAPGQGAYEQYF	TGCGCCAGCAGCTTGGCCCCGGGACAGGGAGCCTACGAGCAGTACTTC
TRBJ1-2	-	TRBD1	TRBV6-1	CASSEAGQGYGYTF	TGTGCCAGCAGTGAAGCGGGACAGGGGTATGGCTACACCTTC
TRBJ2-2	-	-	TRBV19	CASSITGLITGELFF	TGTGCCAGTAGTATAACAGGGCTAATCACCGGGGAGCTGTTTTTT
TRBJ1-2	-	-	TRBV20-1	CSAAARGAYGYTF	TGCAGTGCGGCCGCGCGAGGGGCCTATGGCTACACCTTC
TRBJ2-2	many	TRBD2	TRBV20-1	CSARDVAGSNTGELFF	TGCAGTGCTAGAGACGTAGCGGGCTCAAACACCGGGGAGCTGTTTTTT
TRBJ1-2	many	-	TRBV2	CASSETPDYGYTF	TGTGCCAGCAGTGAAACCCCGGACTATGGCTACACCTTC
TRBJ1-4	few	-	TRBV12-3/TRBV12-4	CASSFAADEKLFF	TGTGCCAGCAGTTTTGCGGCAGATGAAAAACTGTTTTTT
TRBJ1-2	few	TRBD1	TRBV5-5	CASSARQGGDYGYTF	TGTGCCAGCAGCGCCAGACAGGGTGGAGACTATGGCTACACCTTC
TRBJ1-5	many	TRBD1	TRBV12-3/TRBV12-4	CASSSRDRGPSSNQPQHF	TGTGCCAGCAGTTCCAGAGACAGGGGGCCTTCAAGCAATCAGCCCCAGCATTTT
TRBJ2-1	many	TRBD1	TRBV7-2	CASSFLPGQGSNEQFF	TGTGCCAGCAGCTTTCTCCCGGGACAGGGGTCCAATGAGCAGTTCTTC
TRBJ1-3	-	TRBD1	TRBV6-1	CATSKTGSSGNTIYF	TGTGCCACCTCCAAGACAGGGAGTAGCGGAAACACCATATATTTT
TRBJ2-7	-	-	TRBV3-1	CASSQDMGLSPYEQYF	TGTGCCAGCAGCCAAGATATGGGACTTTCACCCTACGAGCAGTACTTC
TRBJ1-5	-	-	TRBV24-1	CATSETTKQPQHF	TGTGCCACCAGTGAAACTACAAAGCAGCCCCAGCATTTT
TRBJ1-2	-	-	TRBV20-1	CSAGDKSYGYTF	TGCAGTGCCGGGGACAAATCCTATGGCTACACCTTC
TRBJ2-3	-	TRBD2	TRBV24-1	CVTAASGGTDTQYF	TGTGTCACCGCGGCTAGCGGGGGCACAGATACGCAGTATTTT